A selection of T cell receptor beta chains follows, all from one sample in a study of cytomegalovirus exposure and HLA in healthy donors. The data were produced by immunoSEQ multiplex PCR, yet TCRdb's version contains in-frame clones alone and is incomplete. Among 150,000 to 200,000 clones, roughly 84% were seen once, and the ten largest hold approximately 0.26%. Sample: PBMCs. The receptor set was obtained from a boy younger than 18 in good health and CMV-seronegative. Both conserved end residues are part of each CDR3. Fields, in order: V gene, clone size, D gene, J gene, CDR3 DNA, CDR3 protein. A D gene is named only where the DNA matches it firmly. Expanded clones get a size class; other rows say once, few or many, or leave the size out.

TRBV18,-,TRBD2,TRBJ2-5,TGTGCCAGCTCACCGGCACTAGCGGGAGTGGAGATAAGACAAGAGACCCAGTACTTC,CASSPALAGVEIRQETQYF
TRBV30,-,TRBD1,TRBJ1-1,TGTGCCTGGGACCGGGACAGGGGGTGGACTGAAGCTTTCTTT,CAWDRDRGWTEAFF
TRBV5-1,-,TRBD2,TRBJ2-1,TGCGCCAGCAGCTGGCGGGACTCTGGGACTATAGATGAGCAGTTCTTC,CASSWRDSGTIDEQFF
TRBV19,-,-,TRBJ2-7,TGTGCCAGTAGTATAGCCTGGCGGAGCTCCTACGAGCAGTACTTC,CASSIAWRSSYEQYF
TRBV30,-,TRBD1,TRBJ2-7,TGTGCCTGGAAAAGGCCTGGGACAGTGAGCTCCTACGAGCAGTACTTC,CAWKRPGTVSSYEQYF
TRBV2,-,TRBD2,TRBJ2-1,TGTGCCAGCAGTGAACGGAGCGGGAGGGCCAATGAGCAGTTCTTC,CASSERSGRANEQFF
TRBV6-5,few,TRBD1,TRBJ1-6,TGTGCCAGCAGTTTCCGACAGGGTAATTCACCCCTCCACTTT,CASSFRQGNSPLHF
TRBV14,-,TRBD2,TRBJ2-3,TGTGCCAGCAGCCCCCGACTAGCAAGGGCAGATACGCAGTATTTT,CASSPRLARADTQYF
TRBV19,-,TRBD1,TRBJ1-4,TGTGCCAGTAGTATAGGACAGGGGTTTGAAAAACTGTTTTTT,CASSIGQGFEKLFF
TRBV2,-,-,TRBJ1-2,TGTGCCAGCAGTGAAGACAGGGACCTATCCTATGGCTACACCTTC,CASSEDRDLSYGYTF
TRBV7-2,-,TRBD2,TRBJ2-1,TGTGCCAGCAGCTTAGCATTGAGCGGGAGGGCCTACAATGAGCAGTTCTTC,CASSLALSGRAYNEQFF